Listed below are T cell receptor beta chains from one sample, sequenced in a study of shared clonotypes between healthy human individuals. Here immunoSEQ multiplex PCR was the method, and the copy in TCRdb shows in-frame clones only, minus some. This repertoire shows millions of clones, 95% found once; its top ten account for roughly 0.13%. Sequences were obtained from naive CD4+ T cells sorted from blood. All receptors derive from a man in his late teens or twenties in good health. The CDR3 runs from the conserved cysteine through the conserved F or W.

V gene,CDR3 length,J gene,CDR3 protein
TRBV11-3,17,TRBJ2-1,CASSRKVSGGSYNEQFF
TRBV30,16,TRBJ1-2,CAWSTRTGGGFHGYTF
TRBV27,14,TRBJ1-1,CASSSGGENTEAFF
TRBV19,14,TRBJ2-7,CASSPRALSYEQYF
TRBV20-1,11,TRBJ2-1,CSAPLDGEQFF
TRBV6-6,16,TRBJ2-7,CASSSPRGRGSYEQYF
TRBV7-2,16,TRBJ2-3,CASSFSRAMVADTQYF
TRBV9,13,TRBJ2-3,CASSGESTDTQYF
TRBV2,14,TRBJ2-4,CASSEGPPLSIQYF
TRBV11-2,13,TRBJ1-6,CASSQDRGSPLHF
TRBV18,14,TRBJ2-7,CASSPGLAGGEQYF
TRBV6-1,15,TRBJ2-5,CASRPDRAYQETQYF
TRBV6-1,11,TRBJ2-1,CASPGNDEQFF
TRBV18,15,TRBJ1-1,CASSPTKETANVAFF
TRBV5-1,15,TRBJ2-2,CASSYAGINTGELFF
TRBV10-1,14,TRBJ2-4,CASSRGALGDIQYF
TRBV30,14,TRBJ1-5,CAWLPKIGNQPQHF
TRBV5-1,13,TRBJ1-1,CASSSTGDTEAFF
TRBV11-2,13,TRBJ2-3,CASSLGMLDTQYF
TRBV12-5,14,TRBJ2-7,CASGLTGGLYEQYF
TRBV29-1,13,TRBJ1-1,CSVERPPNTEAFF
TRBV7-9,14,TRBJ1-5,CASSSRDSNQPQHF
TRBV28,15,TRBJ1-5,CASSFSLYSNQPQHF
TRBV15,12,TRBJ2-4,CATSAGLNIQYF
TRBV18,14,TRBJ2-7,CASSPPARAHEQYF
TRBV30,17,TRBJ2-6,CAWSRFRTQPGANVLTF
TRBV6-6,15,TRBJ1-6,CASRVTATGDSPLHF
TRBV6-5,14,TRBJ1-1,CASSYGRDGGEAFF
TRBV18,16,TRBJ2-7,CASSPRRGESSYEQYF